These 20 T cell receptor beta chains share one sample of origin, sequenced in a study of read filtering for tumor transcriptome and immune sequencing. This library used around 400 ng RNA and molecular barcoded adaptors spanning alpha/delta and beta/gamma chains. In TCRdb, the reads were re-called with MiXCR into one record per CDR3 protein. The sample has over 80,000 distinct CDR3 sequences; roughly 12% are singletons. Sequenced sample: a population of CD138-negative cells sorted from bone marrow. Receptors originate from a donor at least 40 years old with multiple myeloma.

This sequence joins TRBV7-2 and TRBJ2-1; 14 bases are a match to TRBD2. From germline, CDR1 is SGHTA and CDR2 FQGNSA. Trimming at V came to 0 bases and at J to 8 bases, leaving 6 bases not matched to a gene. This CDR3 comprises 17 residues. In DNA form, the CDR3 reads TGTGCCAGCAGCTTAGCCGGGACTAGCGGGAGTCCCTATGAGCAGTTCTTC. This sequence encodes CASSLAGTSGSPYEQFF. Full variable domain (outside the CDR3, taken from reference TRBV7-2 and TRBJ2-1): GAGVSQSPSNKVTEKGKDVELRCDPISGHTALYWYRQSLGQGLEFLIYFQGNSAPDKSGLPSDRFSAERTGGSVSTLTIQRTQQEDSAVYLCASSLAGTSGSPYEQFFGPGTRLTVL.

This clonotype showed up many times. The V and J genes are TRBV19 and TRBJ2-1; 13 bases line up with TRBD2. Germline values: CDR1 LNHDA, CDR2 SQIVND (reference sequence). The J segment lost 2 bases and the V segment lost 5 bases, leaving 6 bases of the junction unmatched. This CDR3 has 17 amino acids. The CDR3 here is CASSPRTSGSAYNEQFF. CDR3 DNA sequence: TGTGCCAGTAGTCCCCGGACTAGCGGGAGCGCCTACAATGAGCAGTTCTTC.

Concerning this clonotype: A clone one base away is much larger, so this may be a read error. The chain links TRBV3-1 to TRBJ2-1; 12 nucleotides agree with TRBD2. Germline V gene data show CDR1 as LGHDT and CDR2 as YNNKEL (reference sequence). Trimming removed 0 bases from V and 9 bases from J; junction bases left unmatched: 12. This CDR3 has 18 amino acids. The CDR3 loop is CASSQDQVGGLAGSEQFF. CDR3 nucleotides: TGTGCCAGCAGCCAAGATCAGGTAGGAGGACTAGCGGGAAGTGAGCAGTTCTTC.

This chain joins TRBV29-1 and TRBJ2-5, with D perhaps matching TRBD2 (6 bases). The V gene lost 4 bases and the J gene lost 3 bases, with 12 bases spanning the gap. The germline V gene encodes CDR1 SQVTM and CDR2 ANQGSEA. The CDR3 runs 13 residues. Here the CDR3 DNA reads TGCAGCGTTGGGGGCAGGGAGGAAGAGACCCAGTACTTC. Its translation: CSVGGREEETQYF. Looking up the rest from reference TRBV29-1 and TRBJ2-5 gives the full variable domain: SAVISQKPSRDICQRGTSLTIQCQVDSQVTMMFWYRQQPGQSLTLIATANQGSEATYESGFVIDKFPISRPNLTFSTLTVSNMSPEDSSIYLCSVGGREEETQYFGPGTRLLVL.

The chain combines TRBV25-1 with TRBJ2-1; weak D call: TRBD2 (5 bases). CDR3 length: 14 amino acids. Germline V gene data show CDR1 as MGHDK and CDR2 as SYGVNS. As DNA, the CDR3 is TGTGTCGGCAGTGAATATAAGCGGCAGGCTGAGCAGTTCTTC. Its translation is CVGSEYKRQAEQFF.

This clonotype appeared many times. The chain combines TRBV5-1 with TRBJ2-5; tentative D call: TRBD2 (6 bases). Germline V lookup: CDR1 SGHRS, CDR2 YFSETQ. V lost 1 base and J lost 5, with 15 bases in between. This CDR3 comprises 15 residues. The CDR3 spells CASSLREGGQETQYF. In DNA, the CDR3 is TGCGCCAGCAGCTTGAGAGAGGGAGGTCAGGAGACCCAGTACTTC.

The sample holds many counts of this clonotype. The V and J genes are TRBV12-3 or TRBV12-4 and TRBJ1-5, with D possibly TRBD1 on 5 matching bases. V was trimmed by 3 bases and J by 0 bases, leaving 15 bases between them. The CDR3 spans 17 residues. CDR3 sequence: CASSFGGKGYSNQPQHF. The CDR3, as DNA: TGTGCCAGCAGTTTCGGAGGCAAGGGGTATAGCAATCAGCCCCAGCATTTT.

The chain combines TRBV29-1 with TRBJ2-3; 8 nucleotides align to TRBD2. Per the germline V gene, CDR1 is SQVTM and CDR2 is ANQGSEA. The CDR3 is 16 amino acids. Unmatched junction bases numbered 7, after V lost 0 bases and J lost 2 bases. CDR3 amino acids: CSVEDPSSGNTDTQYF. The CDR3 DNA reads as TGCAGCGTTGAAGACCCGAGTAGCGGGAACACAGATACGCAGTATTTT.

This clonotype occurred many times. The chain combines TRBV6-1 with TRBJ1-5, with TRBD1 as a possible D gene (5 bases). CDR3 size: 14 residues. Per the germline V gene, CDR1 is MNHNS and CDR2 is SASEGT. With 9 bases removed from V and 1 base from J, the gap between germline ends came to 13 bases. CDR3 in DNA: TGTGCCAGTAGAGACGGGGGGAGCAATCAGCCCCAGCATTTT. Its translation: CASRDGGSNQPQHF.

There are a few counts of this clonotype. The CDR3 protein is CASSWRQGSARETQYF. As DNA, the CDR3 is TGTGCCAGCAGCTGGAGACAGGGTAGTGCCAGAGAGACCCAGTACTTC. V usage is TRBV5-6 and J usage is TRBJ2-5, with 7 bases identical to TRBD1. V dropped 3 bases and J dropped 4; count of bases not matched to a gene: 12. The CDR3 spans 16 residues. The germline gives CDR1 SGHDT, CDR2 YYEEEE.

The J gene is TRBJ2-1, the V gene TRBV29-1; 16 nucleotides align to TRBD2. The CDR3 sequence is 17 residues long. Germline loops: CDR1 SQVTM, CDR2 ANQGSEA. V was clipped by 4 bases and J by 5 bases; unmatched bases: 8. CDR3 sequence (DNA): TGCAGCGTTGTCCCGGGACTAGCGGGAGGGCAAGACAATGAGCAGTTCTTC. Amino acid sequence: CSVVPGLAGGQDNEQFF.

The V call is TRBV4-1, the J call TRBJ2-7, with TRBD2 matching 12 bases. In germline, CDR1 is MGHRA, CDR2 YSYEKL. The CDR3 consists of 14 residues. J lost 7 bases, V lost 0 bases, and 1 base had no gene match. The CDR3 DNA follows: TGCGCCAGCAGCCAAGAAGGACTAGCGGGGGAGCAGTACTTC. The encoded protein is CASSQEGLAGEQYF.

In its sample, this clonotype was seen many times. The chain combines TRBV6-2 or TRBV6-3 with TRBJ2-3; no clear D. V lost 4 bases and J lost 2, with 16 bases in between. The length of the CDR3 is 16 residues. Germline CDR1 reads MNHEY; CDR2 reads SVGEGT. CDR3 coding DNA: TGTGCCAGCAGTTGGCCAAGGCGGAGTTACACAGATACGCAGTATTTT. Translating it yields CASSWPRRSYTDTQYF.

In its sample, this clonotype was seen a few times. A much larger clone sits a single nucleotide away, making a read error possible. The rearrangement joins TRBV7-8 to TRBJ1-5; D is unresolved. The CDR3 consists of 15 residues. CDR1 is SGHVS, CDR2 FQNEAQ, per germline. As DNA, the CDR3 is TGTGCCATCAGCCCACGGACCAGTAGCAATCAGCCCCAGCATTTT. It encodes CAISPRTSSNQPQHF.

In its sample, this clonotype was seen many times. The chain links TRBV12-3 or TRBV12-4 to TRBJ1-5, with TRBD1 matching over 7 bases. J lost 0 bases, V lost 8 bases, and 13 bases had no gene match. The CDR3 length is 17 residues. In DNA, the CDR3 is TGTGCCAGCCGACTCGGGGACAGAGATTATAGCAATCAGCCCCAGCATTTT. Protein: CASRLGDRDYSNQPQHF.

Turning to this clonotype: A read error may produce the germline difference seen at one junction end. V and J are TRBV7-2 and TRBJ2-1; 8 bases align to TRBD1. This CDR3 has 15 residues. Germline assignment: CDR1 SGHTA and CDR2 FQGNSA. DNA for the CDR3: TGTGCCAGCGGCTTAGACGGGACAGGTTACAATGAGCAGTTCTTC. Its protein product is CASGLDGTGYNEQFF.

Ten or more counts support this clonotype. This chain links TRBV20-1 with TRBJ2-1, with 8 positions matching TRBD2. The length of the CDR3 is 19 residues. V shed 5 bases, J shed 0 bases, and the junction held 18 bases outside the gene matches. Germline CDR1 is DFQATT and CDR2 is SNEGSKA (reference sequence). The CDR3 bases are TGCAGTGCTCCGATCCCGCCTGCTAGCGGGCCGAGCTCCTACAATGAGCAGTTCTTC. Translated: CSAPIPPASGPSSYNEQFF.

This clonotype was seen repeatedly, ten times or more. This chain links TRBV5-1 with TRBJ2-1; TRBD2 matches at 10 bases. J was trimmed by 4 bases and V by 2 bases; bases with no gene match: 6. The length of the CDR3 is 16 residues. The germline V gene has CDR1 SGHRS and CDR2 YFSETQ. The CDR3 nucleotides are TGCGCCAGCAGCTTCGAGCGGGGGGGATCTTACAATGAGCAGTTCTTC. Its translation: CASSFERGGSYNEQFF.

This clonotype was recorded at least ten times. A read error may explain this, as a much larger clone is one base away. The chain joins TRBV29-1 to TRBJ2-1; 8 nucleotides agree with TRBD2. The CDR3 spans 16 residues. Germline CDR1 and CDR2: SQVTM and ANQGSEA. With 7 bases clipped from V and 6 bases from J, the junction kept 17 bases outside the gene matches. The CDR3 DNA follows: TGCAGCGCTGGCTCCGCCGGGACTAGGGGGGTCAATGAGCAGTTCTTC. It codes for CSAGSAGTRGVNEQFF.

The sample holds many counts of this clonotype. The rearrangement links TRBV28 to TRBJ1-1; the D is unclear. The germline V gene has CDR1 MDHEN and CDR2 SYDVKM. Trimming shortened V by 3 bases and J by 4 bases, and 15 bases separated the two germline ends. The CDR3 spans 15 residues. The CDR3 DNA sequence: TGTGCCAGCAGTTTTCTATCGACCCCAGGCACTGAAGCTTTCTTT. This sequence encodes CASSFLSTPGTEAFF.